This T cell receptor beta chain is from a study of cytomegalovirus exposure and HLA in healthy donors. This CDR3 contains 16 residues. Germline values: CDR1 SGHAT, CDR2 FQNNGV. Use of 60 Vbeta and 13 Jbeta primers characterized the PCR. Assay used: immunoSEQ multiplex PCR; TCRdb lists only in-frame clones, some missing. This sample has under 200,000 clones, with around 84% found just once. This sequence was found in a woman aged 40 to 50 in good health and CMV-seronegative. The sample consisted of PBMCs. V and J are TRBV11-2 and TRBJ2-5; D is ambiguous. The J call may be wrong; the DNA end is better matched by TRBJ2-7. CDR3 sequence (DNA): TGTGCCAGCAGCTTAGAGGGCATGCCACAATTCTACGAGCAGTACTTC. Protein sequence: CASSLEGMPQFYEQYF.